This TCR beta chain was recovered during a study of blood T cell repertoires in COVID-19. At the level of the study: Acute and convalescent COVID-19 samples came from the United States, Italy and Spain. Sources were T cells, B-cell-depleted T cells, or PBMCs; the material itself was cDNA or gDNA.

V lost 5 bases and J lost 0, with 11 bases in between. CDR3 length: 14 residues. Germline CDR1 MNHEY, CDR2 SMNVEV (reference sequence). Authors' methods: How many nucleated cells were present was estimated from reference gene primer amplification. TCRdb's copy holds only in-frame clones and misses some; the assay was immunoSEQ multiplex PCR. The V and J calls and clone size were taken over from that table, and D and trimming were inferred from the DNA. The table lists 200,000 to 250,000 clones, approximately 91% of them singletons. The chain joins TRBV27 to TRBJ2-7; D remains ambiguous. The sequenced material came from peripheral blood. This TCR came from a man aged 55-75 years who had recovered from COVID-19. The CDR3 DNA is TGTGCCAGCAGTCCCAGTCGCAGCTCCTACGAGCAGTACTTC. This codes for CASSPSRSSYEQYF.